This T cell receptor beta chain came from a study of stem cell transplantation in POMP-related autoinflammatory disease. Repertoires were generated with immunoSEQ multiplex PCR, while TCRdb's copy carries only in-frame clones and drops some. The table has approximately 6,900 clones, less than 90% seen once. Germline V gene lookup returns CDR1 SGHAT and CDR2 FQNNGV. V lost 4 bases to trimming and J lost 1 base, with 19 bases between them. The CDR3 has 17 residues. The sample taken for sequencing was a CXCR5-defined cell subset from PBMCs. The receptor comes from a human donor in good health. V usage is TRBV11-2 and J usage is TRBJ1-1, with D tentatively TRBD1 (6 bases). The CDR3 DNA sequence: TGTGCCAGCAGCTCACAGGGCCGGCCAAGAACGAACACTGAAGCTTTCTTT. Encoded protein: CASSSQGRPRTNTEAFF.